The source of this T cell receptor beta chain is a study of cytomegalovirus exposure and HLA in healthy donors. Germline assignment: CDR1 GTSNPN and CDR2 SVGIG (reference sequence). Trimming took 0 bases from V and 6 from J, leaving 15 bases between them. CDR3 length equals 15 residues. This clone was counted a few times. Primers included in the PCR were 60 Vbeta and 13 Jbeta primers. Clones were sequenced by immunoSEQ multiplex PCR, and TCRdb holds only the in-frame ones, with some missing. The repertoire holds some 150,000 clones, 79% seen once, with roughly 6.8% in the top ten. Sequenced material: PBMCs. This clonotype originated in a man aged 45-60 years in good health and CMV-seropositive. This chain links TRBV30 with TRBJ2-1; D is uncertain. The CDR3 sequence is CAWSVLGRLFNEQFF. CDR3 sequence (DNA): TGTGCCTGGAGTGTATTGGGCAGGCTCTTCAATGAGCAGTTCTTC.